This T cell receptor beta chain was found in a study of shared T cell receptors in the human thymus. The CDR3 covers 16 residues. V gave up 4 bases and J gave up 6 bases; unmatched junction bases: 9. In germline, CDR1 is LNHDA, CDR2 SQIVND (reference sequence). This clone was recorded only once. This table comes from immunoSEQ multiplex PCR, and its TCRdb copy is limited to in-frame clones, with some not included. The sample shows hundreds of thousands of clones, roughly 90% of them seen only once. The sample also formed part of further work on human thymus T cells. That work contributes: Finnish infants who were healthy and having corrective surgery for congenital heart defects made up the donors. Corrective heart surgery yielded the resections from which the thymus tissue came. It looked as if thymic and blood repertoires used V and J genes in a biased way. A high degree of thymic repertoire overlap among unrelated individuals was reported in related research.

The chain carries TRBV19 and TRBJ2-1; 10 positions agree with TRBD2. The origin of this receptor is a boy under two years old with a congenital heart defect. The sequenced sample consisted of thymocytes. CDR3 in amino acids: CASSTYLAGVTNEQFF. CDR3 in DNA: TGTGCCAGTAGTACCTACCTAGCGGGAGTAACCAATGAGCAGTTCTTC.